This T cell receptor beta chain derives from a study of circulating CD8 cells and anti-PD-1 response in melanoma (dated by TCRdb to 2018 to 2021). With respect to the entire study: Patients received nivolumab intravenously at 3 mg/kg every 2 weeks. Responders were defined as patients showing complete or partial responses, and non-responders as patients showing stable or progressive disease (RECIST v1.1). The melanoma cohort had 13 patients, seven of whom got anti-PD-1 as first-line therapy, while the other six had previously had targeted therapy or immunotherapy. In on-treatment samples, a biotinylated anti-human IgG4 antibody was used to detect PD-1. The TCR repertoire analysis covered some eleven melanoma patients: 7 non-responders and 4 responders. Results the study describes overall, beyond this receptor: The DNEG repertoire was the most diverse; PD-1 and DPOS showed similar, higher clonality, and TIGIT repertoires were the least diverse. Between subsets, repertoires were largely private, with fewer than 7% of TRB clonotypes shared at M1, and the highest sharing was seen between DPOS and TIGIT. The published TCR repertoire comparisons relied only on baseline and M1 samples from a small cohort that had few responders. The cohort mixed treatment-naive and previously treated patients, which the authors noted could influence results. Because tumor material was not accessible, tumor reactivity was instead assessed by peptide assays on expanded sorted subsets. Because material was limited, most experiments were generally run without replicates.

V was cut back by 6 bases and J by 6 bases, leaving a gap of 16 bases between them. CDR1 and CDR2 are read off the germline V gene as MDHEN and SYDVKM. The CDR3 contains 14 residues, cysteine and phenylalanine counted. The read is trimmed to its CDR3 DNA, 42 bases read in frame from base 1. Instrument on record: NextSeq 500. TCR libraries were prepared from approximately 14 ng of total RNA with the QIAseq Immune Repertoire RNA Library Kit, Human TCR Panel. TCR libraries were sequenced on an Illumina NextSeq with a Mid Output V2 kit, using asymmetric 261x41 paired-end reads. Every TCR library was diluted down to around 4 nM, then pooled, denatured and loaded at roughly 1 pM. The original pipeline was this. The QIAGEN GeneGlobe Data Analysis Center was used to process TCR FASTQ files, and downstream analysis was done in R 3.5.2. To get clonality, Shannon entropy was normalized by the log of the number of unique productive sequences and the result was subtracted from one. Fisher exact tests at 5% FDR, run separately within each subset, picked out TRA or TRB clonotypes whose abundance differed between baseline and M1. Differentially abundant clonotypes were categorized as emerging, expanding, contracting or non-expanding/contracting. Morisita's overlap index was used to measure how much repertoires overlapped between patients. Clones were called with MiXCR by TCRdb after fastp trimmed the public reads at Q25, and only in-frame beta chains were retained. Identical CDR3 proteins give one entry, which carries the most common genes and DNA. None of the V and J calls come from the authors' own analysis; TCRdb made them. The sample yields some 2,100 distinct CDR3 sequences; approximately 6.8% were counted once. The ten largest account for about 3% of the sample.

A BD FACSAria II cell sorter was used to sort four subsets, defined by PD-1 and/or TIGIT, from live CD3+CD8+TCRalphabeta+ cells. To characterize how relevant each subset is to anti-PD-1 therapy response, circulating CD8 T cells were sorted into four subsets based on PD-1 and TIGIT expression. For each sorted CD8 T-cell subset, both the TCR alpha and TCR beta chains were sequenced. Peripheral blood was collected before the first anti-PD-1 injection, after two injections and after four injections. PBMCs were immediately isolated by Ficoll gradient centrifugation. Until use, PBMCs were stored frozen in liquid nitrogen in RPMI containing about 18% FCS and around 9.2% DMSO. After thawing, PBMCs were stained with a viability dye and with antibodies against CD3, CD8alpha, TCRalphabeta, PD-1 and TIGIT. Total RNA was extracted with the RNeasy Kit, and every sample reached a RIN above 7. By sample share, this clonotype is medium-sized (0.01 to 0.1%). Its antigen target is currently unknown. Base-call qualities are not available, and no considerably larger clone is one nucleotide away.

The sequencing used CD8+ T cells from PBMCs, collected at baseline or after one month of anti-PD-1 therapy (not recorded which). The chain is encoded by TRBV28 joined to TRBJ2-3; the D region possibly corresponds to TRBD2 (6 bases align). The sequence was obtained from a human donor with melanoma. The sequence in DNA is TGTGCCAGCAGCTTTAGCGGTTTAGCCGATACGCAGTATTTT. Its protein reads: CASSFSGLADTQYF.